This T cell receptor (beta chain) derives from a study of T-cell memory formation after mild COVID-19. This clonotype has only a few counts. TCRdb re-called the 5' RACE reads through MiXCR, storing one row per CDR3 protein. The table records around 510,000 distinct CDR3 sequences, roughly 21% of them present only once. Sample: PBMCs or a T cell subset sorted from them (not recorded which). This TCR came from an adult woman who had mild COVID-19 (a few samples of this study predate the infection). Cell type and time point are not known.

CDR3 DNA sequence: TGTGCCAGCGAGCTAGCGGGAGGCCCCTACGAGCAGTACTTC. Translating gives CASELAGGPYEQYF. The chain couples TRBV7-9 to TRBJ2-7; 11 nucleotides align to TRBD2. With V trimmed by 8 bases and J by 2 bases, 5 bases remained unmatched. The CDR3 loop spans 14 amino acids. In germline, CDR1 is SEHNR, CDR2 FQNEAQ (reference sequence).